The rows below give T cell receptor beta chains drawn from one sample of a study of T cells in Graves' hyperthyroidism and ophthalmopathy. TCRdb re-called the multiplex PCR reads with MiXCR, one entry per CDR3 protein. There are around 420,000 distinct CDR3 sequences in the sample; roughly 15% occur only once, and more than 4.5% lies in the top ten. Sequencing was done on a sample of blood. These receptors were obtained from a woman between 18 and 29 years old with Graves' hyperthyroidism. The CDR3 runs from the conserved cysteine through the conserved F or W. Each record gives: J gene, clone size, V gene, D gene, CDR3 protein, CDR3 DNA. D genes are given only for firm matches. Clone size is given for some rows only: seen once, a few or many times, or a class if the clone is expanded.

j_gene: TRBJ2-1; abundance: few; v_gene: TRBV4-3; d_gene: TRBD2; CDR3aa: CASSQDLFLAGGVEQFF; CDR3nt: TGCGCCAGCAGCCAAGATCTGTTCCTAGCGGGAGGCGTTGAGCAGTTCTTC
j_gene: TRBJ2-1; abundance: many; v_gene: TRBV6-1; d_gene: -; CDR3aa: CASTLRAAQSGSNEQFF; CDR3nt: TGTGCCAGCACCCTCCGGGCAGCCCAAAGTGGGAGTAATGAGCAGTTCTTC
j_gene: TRBJ2-7; abundance: few; v_gene: TRBV19; d_gene: -; CDR3aa: CASSTGGRTYEQYF; CDR3nt: TGTGCCAGTAGTACTGGGGGGCGCACCTACGAGCAGTACTTC
j_gene: TRBJ2-7; abundance: many; v_gene: TRBV13; d_gene: -; CDR3aa: CASSYREDPNEQYF; CDR3nt: TGTGCCAGCAGCTACCGGGAAGACCCTAACGAGCAGTACTTC
j_gene: TRBJ1-1; abundance: many; v_gene: TRBV3-1; d_gene: -; CDR3aa: CASSRGLNTEAFF; CDR3nt: TGTGCCAGCAGTAGAGGGTTGAACACTGAAGCTTTCTTT
j_gene: TRBJ2-7; abundance: many; v_gene: TRBV20-1; d_gene: TRBD2; CDR3aa: CSARKREPPDRTYEQYF; CDR3nt: TGCAGTGCTAGGAAGCGGGAGCCCCCCGATAGGACCTACGAGCAGTACTTC
j_gene: TRBJ2-5; abundance: many; v_gene: TRBV7-2; d_gene: -; CDR3aa: CASSLVRATSETQYF; CDR3nt: TGTGCCAGCAGCTTAGTGCGAGCTACATCCGAGACCCAGTACTTC
j_gene: TRBJ2-1; abundance: -; v_gene: TRBV7-9; d_gene: -; CDR3aa: CASSLEAGNNNEQFF; CDR3nt: TGTGCCAGCAGCTTAGAGGCAGGCAACAACAATGAGCAGTTCTTC
j_gene: TRBJ1-1; abundance: many; v_gene: TRBV27; d_gene: -; CDR3aa: CASSLFGDGTEAFF; CDR3nt: TGTGCCAGCAGTTTATTTGGGGATGGCACTGAAGCTTTCTTT
j_gene: TRBJ1-4; abundance: many; v_gene: TRBV3-1; d_gene: -; CDR3aa: CASSRQRNEKLFF; CDR3nt: TGTGCCAGCAGCCGGCAGAGGAATGAAAAACTGTTTTTT
j_gene: TRBJ2-3; abundance: many; v_gene: TRBV6-1; d_gene: -; CDR3aa: CASSYSAGDTQYF; CDR3nt: TGTGCCAGCAGTTACAGCGCGGGAGATACGCAGTATTTT
j_gene: TRBJ1-1; abundance: many; v_gene: TRBV25-1; d_gene: -; CDR3aa: CASSEYRVDTEAFF; CDR3nt: TGTGCCAGCAGTGAATACAGGGTGGACACTGAAGCTTTCTTT
j_gene: TRBJ2-3; abundance: -; v_gene: TRBV5-6; d_gene: -; CDR3aa: CASSLISRSDTQYF; CDR3nt: TGTGCCAGCAGCTTGATAAGTCGATCAGATACGCAGTATTTT
j_gene: TRBJ2-7; abundance: -; v_gene: TRBV20-1; d_gene: TRBD2; CDR3aa: CSALLGIAGASEQYF; CDR3nt: TGCAGTGCACTCCTCGGGATAGCGGGAGCAAGCGAGCAGTACTTC
j_gene: TRBJ2-2; abundance: many; v_gene: TRBV4-1; d_gene: -; CDR3aa: CASSPGRGNTGELFF; CDR3nt: TGCGCCAGCAGCCCGGGTCGTGGGAACACCGGGGAGCTGTTTTTT
j_gene: TRBJ2-1; abundance: -; v_gene: TRBV18; d_gene: TRBD2; CDR3aa: CASHTRGRSGLEHNEQFF; CDR3nt: TGTGCCAGTCACACAAGGGGACGGTCGGGACTAGAGCACAATGAGCAGTTCTTC
j_gene: TRBJ2-1; abundance: many; v_gene: TRBV12-3/TRBV12-4; d_gene: -; CDR3aa: CASTLHFYGNEQFF; CDR3nt: TGTGCCAGCACCCTTCACTTCTACGGGAATGAGCAGTTCTTC
j_gene: TRBJ2-1; abundance: many; v_gene: TRBV12-5; d_gene: -; CDR3aa: CASALEGSGRYNEQFF; CDR3nt: TGTGCTAGTGCCCTCGAGGGGAGCGGGCGATACAATGAGCAGTTCTTC
j_gene: TRBJ2-5; abundance: many; v_gene: TRBV13; d_gene: -; CDR3aa: CASSPQGQGMETQYF; CDR3nt: TGTGCCAGCAGCCCTCAGGGGCAGGGAATGGAGACCCAGTACTTC
j_gene: TRBJ2-3; abundance: many; v_gene: TRBV30; d_gene: -; CDR3aa: CAWTLQGGGTDTQYF; CDR3nt: TGTGCCTGGACGCTCCAAGGGGGGGGCACAGATACGCAGTATTTT
j_gene: TRBJ1-4; abundance: many; v_gene: TRBV12-3/TRBV12-4; d_gene: -; CDR3aa: CASRPLAGGNDFKANEKLFF; CDR3nt: TGTGCCAGCAGACCTCTCGCTGGGGGCAATGATTTCAAGGCTAATGAAAAACTGTTTTTT
j_gene: TRBJ1-3; abundance: -; v_gene: TRBV19; d_gene: -; CDR3aa: CASSIQDSGNTIYF; CDR3nt: TGTGCCAGTAGTATTCAAGACTCTGGAAACACCATATATTTT
j_gene: TRBJ2-3; abundance: few; v_gene: TRBV5-5; d_gene: TRBD2; CDR3aa: CASSPGLAGWSDTQYF; CDR3nt: TGTGCCAGCAGCCCTGGTCTAGCGGGATGGTCAGATACGCAGTATTTT
j_gene: TRBJ1-1; abundance: many; v_gene: TRBV6-1; d_gene: TRBD1; CDR3aa: CASRGDRGGAFF; CDR3nt: TGTGCCAGCAGAGGAGACAGGGGTGGTGCTTTCTTT
j_gene: TRBJ2-2; abundance: few; v_gene: TRBV4-3; d_gene: -; CDR3aa: CASSQEPRTGELFF; CDR3nt: TGCGCCAGCAGCCAAGAACCTCGGACGGGGGAGCTGTTTTTT
j_gene: TRBJ2-7; abundance: many; v_gene: TRBV30; d_gene: -; CDR3aa: CAWRPNYSYEQYF; CDR3nt: TGTGCCTGGCGTCCGAACTACTCCTACGAGCAGTACTTC
j_gene: TRBJ2-1; abundance: -; v_gene: TRBV18; d_gene: TRBD1; CDR3aa: CASSPPTGLNEQFF; CDR3nt: TGTGCCAGCTCACCTCCGACAGGGTTGAATGAGCAGTTCTTC
j_gene: TRBJ2-1; abundance: many; v_gene: TRBV28; d_gene: TRBD1; CDR3aa: CASSPPDRVRNEQFF; CDR3nt: TGTGCCAGCAGTCCACCGGACAGGGTCCGGAATGAGCAGTTCTTC
j_gene: TRBJ2-7; abundance: many; v_gene: TRBV28; d_gene: TRBD1; CDR3aa: CASSFSATGEVEYEQYF; CDR3nt: TGTGCCAGCAGTTTCTCGGCGACAGGGGAGGTTGAATACGAGCAGTACTTC
j_gene: TRBJ2-1; abundance: many; v_gene: TRBV11-2; d_gene: TRBD2; CDR3aa: CASSLVGSGRYNEQFF; CDR3nt: TGTGCCAGCAGCTTAGTGGGTAGCGGGAGGTACAATGAGCAGTTCTTC
j_gene: TRBJ1-1; abundance: many; v_gene: TRBV5-4; d_gene: TRBD1; CDR3aa: CASSLVDRGTEAFF; CDR3nt: TGTGCCAGCAGCTTGGTTGACAGGGGAACTGAAGCTTTCTTT
j_gene: TRBJ2-1; abundance: -; v_gene: TRBV6-4; d_gene: -; CDR3aa: CASSDTISLNEQFF; CDR3nt: TGTGCCAGCAGTGACACGATTAGCCTAAATGAGCAGTTCTTC
j_gene: TRBJ1-1; abundance: few; v_gene: TRBV28; d_gene: -; CDR3aa: CASSLEKEVWHQNTEAFF; CDR3nt: TGTGCCAGCAGTTTAGAGAAAGAGGTTTGGCACCAGAACACTGAAGCTTTCTTT
j_gene: TRBJ2-1; abundance: many; v_gene: TRBV20-1; d_gene: -; CDR3aa: CSAATGYNEQFF; CDR3nt: TGCAGTGCCGCTACAGGATACAATGAGCAGTTCTTC
j_gene: TRBJ2-2; abundance: -; v_gene: TRBV6-1; d_gene: TRBD2; CDR3aa: CASSGLAGRANTGELFF; CDR3nt: TGTGCCAGCAGTGGACTAGCGGGGCGCGCGAACACCGGGGAGCTGTTTTTT
j_gene: TRBJ2-3; abundance: many; v_gene: TRBV20-1; d_gene: -; CDR3aa: CSARETASTDTQYF; CDR3nt: TGCAGTGCTAGAGAGACAGCTAGCACAGATACGCAGTATTTT
j_gene: TRBJ1-3; abundance: few; v_gene: TRBV5-1; d_gene: -; CDR3aa: CASSLADSGNTIYF; CDR3nt: TGCGCCAGCAGCTTGGCGGATTCTGGAAACACCATATATTTT
j_gene: TRBJ2-1; abundance: many; v_gene: TRBV5-1; d_gene: TRBD2; CDR3aa: CTSLAGGSNNEQFF; CDR3nt: TGCACCAGCTTGGCGGGAGGATCAAACAATGAGCAGTTCTTC
j_gene: TRBJ2-7; abundance: -; v_gene: TRBV28; d_gene: TRBD2; CDR3aa: CASRPTTAPSGGDYEQYF; CDR3nt: TGTGCCAGCAGACCGACCACGGCACCTAGCGGAGGAGACTACGAGCAGTACTTC
j_gene: TRBJ2-3; abundance: many; v_gene: TRBV13; d_gene: TRBD1; CDR3aa: CASSSEDRATSTTVNTQYF; CDR3nt: TGTGCCAGCAGCTCAGAAGACAGGGCGACCTCTACCACGGTGAATACGCAGTATTTT
j_gene: TRBJ1-6; abundance: -; v_gene: TRBV3-1; d_gene: -; CDR3aa: CASSQIGENSPLHF; CDR3nt: TGTGCCAGCAGCCAAATTGGAGAAAATTCACCCCTCCACTTT
j_gene: TRBJ1-5; abundance: few; v_gene: TRBV29-1; d_gene: -; CDR3aa: CSACRQDYSNQPQHF; CDR3nt: TGCAGCGCCTGCCGGCAGGACTATAGCAATCAGCCCCAGCATTTT
j_gene: TRBJ1-1; abundance: -; v_gene: TRBV19; d_gene: -; CDR3aa: CASRMTPRGTEAFF; CDR3nt: TGTGCCAGTAGAATGACACCCCGAGGCACTGAAGCTTTCTTT
j_gene: TRBJ1-2; abundance: many; v_gene: TRBV3-1; d_gene: TRBD1; CDR3aa: CASSQDPGQSYGYTF; CDR3nt: TGTGCCAGCAGCCAGGACCCGGGACAGTCCTATGGCTACACCTTC
j_gene: TRBJ2-1; abundance: many; v_gene: TRBV3-1; d_gene: TRBD1; CDR3aa: CASSQGTGSNEQFF; CDR3nt: TGTGCCAGCAGCCAAGGGACAGGGTCCAATGAGCAGTTCTTC
j_gene: TRBJ1-2; abundance: many; v_gene: TRBV28; d_gene: -; CDR3aa: CASSFLAGRSRLYYGYTF; CDR3nt: TGTGCCAGCAGTTTTTTAGCAGGCCGAAGCCGACTTTACTATGGCTACACCTTC
j_gene: TRBJ2-3; abundance: many; v_gene: TRBV29-1; d_gene: -; CDR3aa: CSGEGHGHGNTQYF; CDR3nt: TGCAGCGGGGAGGGACACGGGCACGGAAATACGCAGTATTTT
j_gene: TRBJ1-5; abundance: few; v_gene: TRBV2; d_gene: TRBD1; CDR3aa: CASRRDREQPQHF; CDR3nt: TGTGCCAGCAGGAGGGACAGGGAGCAGCCCCAGCATTTT